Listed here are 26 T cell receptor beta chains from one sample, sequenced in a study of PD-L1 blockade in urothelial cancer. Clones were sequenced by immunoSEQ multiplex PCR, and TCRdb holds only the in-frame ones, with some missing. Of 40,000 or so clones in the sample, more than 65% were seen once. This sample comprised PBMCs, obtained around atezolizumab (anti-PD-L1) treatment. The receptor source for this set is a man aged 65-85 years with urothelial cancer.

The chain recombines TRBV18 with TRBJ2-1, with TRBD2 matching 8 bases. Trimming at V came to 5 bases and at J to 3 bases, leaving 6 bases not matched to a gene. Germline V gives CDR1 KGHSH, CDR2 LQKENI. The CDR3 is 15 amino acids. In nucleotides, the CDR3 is TGTGCCAGCTCAATAGCGGGAAGCGGCTACAATGAGCAGTTCTTC. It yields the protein CASSIAGSGYNEQFF.

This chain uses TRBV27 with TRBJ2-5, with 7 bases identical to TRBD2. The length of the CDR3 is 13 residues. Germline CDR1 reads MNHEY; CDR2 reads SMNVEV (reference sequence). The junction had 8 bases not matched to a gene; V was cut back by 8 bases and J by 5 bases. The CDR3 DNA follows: TGTGCCAGCTCGACTAGGGGAGGGGAGACCCAGTACTTC. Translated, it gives CASSTRGGETQYF.

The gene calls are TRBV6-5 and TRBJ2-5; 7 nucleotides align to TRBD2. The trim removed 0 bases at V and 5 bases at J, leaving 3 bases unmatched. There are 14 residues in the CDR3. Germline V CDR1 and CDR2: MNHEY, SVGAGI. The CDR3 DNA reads TGTGCCAGCAGTTACTCGCAGGGAGGGGAGACCCAGTACTTC. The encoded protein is CASSYSQGGETQYF.

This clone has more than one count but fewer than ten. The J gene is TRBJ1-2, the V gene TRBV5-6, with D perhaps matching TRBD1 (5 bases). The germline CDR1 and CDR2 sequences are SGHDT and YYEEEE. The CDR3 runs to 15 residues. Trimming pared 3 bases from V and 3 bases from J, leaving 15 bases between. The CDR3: CASSSVGAGDYGYTF. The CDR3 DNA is TGTGCCAGCAGCTCGGTAGGGGCGGGGGACTATGGCTACACCTTC. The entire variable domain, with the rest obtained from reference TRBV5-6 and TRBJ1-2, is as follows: DAGVTQSPTHLIKTRGQQVTLRCSPKSGHDTVSWYQQALGQGPQFIFQYYEEEERQRGNFPDRFSGHQFPNYSSELNVNALLLGDSALYLCASSSVGAGDYGYTFGSGTRLTVV.

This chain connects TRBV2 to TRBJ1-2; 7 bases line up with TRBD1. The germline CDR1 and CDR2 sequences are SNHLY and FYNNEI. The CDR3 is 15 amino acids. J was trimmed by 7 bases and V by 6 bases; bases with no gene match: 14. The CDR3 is CASRGQVGLSGGYTF. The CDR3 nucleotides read TGTGCCAGCAGAGGACAGGTGGGGCTTAGTGGTGGCTACACCTTC.

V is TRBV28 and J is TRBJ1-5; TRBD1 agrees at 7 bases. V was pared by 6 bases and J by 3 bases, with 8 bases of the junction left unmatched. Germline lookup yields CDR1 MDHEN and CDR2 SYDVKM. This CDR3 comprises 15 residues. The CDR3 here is CASRPQTGINQPQHF. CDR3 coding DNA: TGTGCCAGCAGACCCCAGACAGGGATCAATCAGCCCCAGCATTTT.

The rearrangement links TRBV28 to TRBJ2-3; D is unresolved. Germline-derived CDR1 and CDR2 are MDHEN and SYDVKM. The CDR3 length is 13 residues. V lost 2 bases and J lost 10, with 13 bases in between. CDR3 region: CASSLSSPTAQYF. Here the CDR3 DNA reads TGTGCCAGCAGTTTAAGTTCCCCCACGGCGCAGTATTTT. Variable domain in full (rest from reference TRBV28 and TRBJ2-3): DVKVTQSSRYLVKRTGEKVFLECVQDMDHENMFWYRQDPGLGLRLIYFSYDVKMKEKGDIPEGYSVSREKKERFSLILESASTNQTSMYLCASSLSSPTAQYFGPGTRLTVL.

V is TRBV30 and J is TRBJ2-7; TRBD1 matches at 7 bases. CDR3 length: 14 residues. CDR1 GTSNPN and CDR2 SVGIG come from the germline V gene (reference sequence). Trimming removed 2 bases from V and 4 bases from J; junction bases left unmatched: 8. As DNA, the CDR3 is TGTGCCTGGAGTCCCGGGACAGATCTTTACGAGCAGTACTTC. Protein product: CAWSPGTDLYEQYF.

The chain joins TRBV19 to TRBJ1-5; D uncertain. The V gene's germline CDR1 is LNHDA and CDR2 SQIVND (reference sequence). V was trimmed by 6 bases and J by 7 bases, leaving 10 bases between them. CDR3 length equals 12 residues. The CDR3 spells CASSWQRQPQHF. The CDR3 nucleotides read TGTGCCAGTAGCTGGCAGAGGCAGCCCCAGCATTTT.

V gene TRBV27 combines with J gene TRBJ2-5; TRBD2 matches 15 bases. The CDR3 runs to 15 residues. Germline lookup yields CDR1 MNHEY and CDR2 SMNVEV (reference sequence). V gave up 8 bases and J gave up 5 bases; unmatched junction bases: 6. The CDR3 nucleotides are TGTGCCAGCGGGACTAGCGGGAGGAGTTGGGAGACCCAGTACTTC. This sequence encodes CASGTSGRSWETQYF.

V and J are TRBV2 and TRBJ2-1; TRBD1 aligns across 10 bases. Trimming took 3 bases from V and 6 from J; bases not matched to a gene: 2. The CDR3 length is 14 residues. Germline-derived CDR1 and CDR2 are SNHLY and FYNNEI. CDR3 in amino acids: CASSDWDRGNEQFF. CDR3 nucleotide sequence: TGTGCCAGCAGTGACTGGGACAGGGGCAATGAGCAGTTCTTC.

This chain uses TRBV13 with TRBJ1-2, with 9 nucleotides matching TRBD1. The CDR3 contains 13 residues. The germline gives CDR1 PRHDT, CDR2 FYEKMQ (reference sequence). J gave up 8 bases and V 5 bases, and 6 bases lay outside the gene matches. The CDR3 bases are TGTGCCAGCAGCCGAAACAGGGGGCAAGGCTACACCTTC. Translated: CASSRNRGQGYTF.

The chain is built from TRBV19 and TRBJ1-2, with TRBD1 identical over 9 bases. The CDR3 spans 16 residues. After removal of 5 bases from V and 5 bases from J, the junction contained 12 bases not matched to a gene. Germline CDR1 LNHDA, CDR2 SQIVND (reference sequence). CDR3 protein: CASSPVQGAESYGYTF. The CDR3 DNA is TGTGCCAGTAGTCCGGTACAGGGGGCGGAGAGTTATGGCTACACCTTC. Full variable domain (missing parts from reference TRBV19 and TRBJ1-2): DGGITQSPKYLFRKEGQNVTLSCEQNLNHDAMYWYRQDPGQGLRLIYYSQIVNDFQKGDIAEGYSVSREKKESFPLTVTSAQKNPTAFYLCASSPVQGAESYGYTFGSGTRLTVV.

CDR3 protein: CASSINRGQSDGYTF. The CDR3 nucleotides read TGTGCCAGTAGTATAAATAGGGGGCAGAGTGATGGCTACACCTTC. The V and J genes are TRBV19 and TRBJ1-2; TRBD1 aligns across 7 bases. The CDR3 runs 15 residues. CDR1 is LNHDA, CDR2 SQIVND, per germline (reference sequence). The junction had 9 bases not matched to a gene; V was cut back by 2 bases and J by 6 bases.

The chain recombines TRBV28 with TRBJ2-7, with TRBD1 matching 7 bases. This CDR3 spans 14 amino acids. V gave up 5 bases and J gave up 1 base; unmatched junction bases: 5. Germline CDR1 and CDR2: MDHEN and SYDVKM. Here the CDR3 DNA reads TGTGCCAGCAGTCTAACGGGACAGTCCTACGAGCAGTACTTC. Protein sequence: CASSLTGQSYEQYF.

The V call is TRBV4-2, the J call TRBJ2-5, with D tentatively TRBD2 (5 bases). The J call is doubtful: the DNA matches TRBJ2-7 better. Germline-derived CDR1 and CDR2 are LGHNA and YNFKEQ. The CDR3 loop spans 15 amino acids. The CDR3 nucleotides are TGTGCCAGCAGCCCCTCACTCGGGTATGAGGGCGAGCAGTACTTC. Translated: CASSPSLGYEGEQYF.

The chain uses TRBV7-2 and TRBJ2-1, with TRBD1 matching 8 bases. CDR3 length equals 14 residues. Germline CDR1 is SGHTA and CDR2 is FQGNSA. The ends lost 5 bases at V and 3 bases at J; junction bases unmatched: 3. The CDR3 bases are TGTGCCAGCAGCCGGACAGGGTTCTACAATGAGCAGTTCTTC. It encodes CASSRTGFYNEQFF.

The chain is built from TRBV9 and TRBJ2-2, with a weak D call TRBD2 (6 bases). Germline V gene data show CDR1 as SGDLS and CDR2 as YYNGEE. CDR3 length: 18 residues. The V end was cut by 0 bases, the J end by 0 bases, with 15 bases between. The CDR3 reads CASSVDISAGPNTGELFF. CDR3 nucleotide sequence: TGTGCCAGCAGCGTAGATATTAGCGCGGGGCCGAACACCGGGGAGCTGTTTTTT.

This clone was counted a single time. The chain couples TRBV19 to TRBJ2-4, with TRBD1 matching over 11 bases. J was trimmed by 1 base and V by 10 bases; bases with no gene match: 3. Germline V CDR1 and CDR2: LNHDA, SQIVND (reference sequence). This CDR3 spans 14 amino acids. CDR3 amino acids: CATGTGGAKNIQYF. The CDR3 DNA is TGTGCCACCGGGACAGGGGGGGCCAAAAACATTCAGTACTTC.

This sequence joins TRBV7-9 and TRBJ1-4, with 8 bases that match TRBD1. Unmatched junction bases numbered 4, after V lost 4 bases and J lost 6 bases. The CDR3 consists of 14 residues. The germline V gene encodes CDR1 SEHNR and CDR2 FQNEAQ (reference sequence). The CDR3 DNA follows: TGTGCCAGCAGCTCCCGGGGACAGGATGAAAAACTGTTTTTT. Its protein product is CASSSRGQDEKLFF. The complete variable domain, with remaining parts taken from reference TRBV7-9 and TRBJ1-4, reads DTGVSQNPRHKITKRGQNVTFRCDPISEHNRLYWYRQTLGQGPEFLTYFQNEAQLEKSRLLSDRFSAERPKGSFSTLEIQRTEQGDSAMYLCASSSRGQDEKLFFGSGTQLSVL.

The CDR3 spells CASQQGGVETQYF. The CDR3 DNA sequence: TGTGCCAGCCAACAAGGGGGGGTAGAGACCCAGTACTTC. The chain couples TRBV6-1 to TRBJ2-5; perhaps TRBD2 as D (7 bases). The CDR3 covers 13 residues. Germline CDR1 and CDR2: MNHNS and SASEGT. V was pared by 8 bases and J by 4 bases, with 14 bases between.

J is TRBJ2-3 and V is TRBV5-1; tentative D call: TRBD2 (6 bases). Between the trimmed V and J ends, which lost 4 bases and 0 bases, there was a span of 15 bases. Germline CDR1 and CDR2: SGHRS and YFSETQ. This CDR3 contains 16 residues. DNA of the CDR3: TGCGCCAGCAGCCGAGGATCGGCGGGGAGCACAGATACGCAGTATTTT. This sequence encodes CASSRGSAGSTDTQYF.

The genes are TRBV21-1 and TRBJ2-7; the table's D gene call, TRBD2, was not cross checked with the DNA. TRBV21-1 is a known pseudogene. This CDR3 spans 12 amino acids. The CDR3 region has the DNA TGTGCCAGCAACTCGACTAGACCCGAGCAGTACTTC. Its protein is CASNSTRPEQYF.

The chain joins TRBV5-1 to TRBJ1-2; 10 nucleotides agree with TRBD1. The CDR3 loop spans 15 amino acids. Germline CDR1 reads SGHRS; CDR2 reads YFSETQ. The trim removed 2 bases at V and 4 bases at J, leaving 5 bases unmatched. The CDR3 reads CASSLGTGDPYGYTF. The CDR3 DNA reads TGCGCCAGCAGCTTAGGGACAGGGGATCCCTATGGCTACACCTTC.

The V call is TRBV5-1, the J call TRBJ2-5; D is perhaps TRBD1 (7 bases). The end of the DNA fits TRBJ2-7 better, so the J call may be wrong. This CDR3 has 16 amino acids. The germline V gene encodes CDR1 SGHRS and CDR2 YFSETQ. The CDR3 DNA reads TGCGCCAGCAGCCAGTTGGGCCGGGGGACAGTCTACGAGCAGTACTTC. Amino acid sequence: CASSQLGRGTVYEQYF.

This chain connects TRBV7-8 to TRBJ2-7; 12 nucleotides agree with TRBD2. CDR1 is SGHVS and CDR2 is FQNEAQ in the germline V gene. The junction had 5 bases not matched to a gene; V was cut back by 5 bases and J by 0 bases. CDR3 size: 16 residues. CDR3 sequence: CASSPTSGGLSYEQYF. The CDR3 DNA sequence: TGTGCCAGCAGCCCTACTAGCGGGGGGCTCTCCTACGAGCAGTACTTC.